This T cell receptor (beta chain) stems from a study of vaccination effects on CD4 cells after COVID-19. In the study overall: The participants, recipients of two vaccine doses, got either BNT162b2 or mRNA-1273.

Findings of the study overall: Just 1 of 255 vaccine-induced clones in healthy recipients was cross-reactive.

Antigen-specific CD4+ T cells were first expanded with viral peptide pools by the ViraFEST assay and only then sequenced. Culture lasted over 9 days before CD4+ T cell isolation. Vaccine recipients, nucleocapsid antibody negative, had no prior SARS-CoV-2 infection. Wells containing roughly 1.8 million PBMC each were cultured with roughly 10 IU/ml IL-2 and around 10 ug/ml peptides. V dropped 6 bases and J dropped 5; count of bases not matched to a gene: 6. Germline V gene sequence: CDR1 MGHRA, CDR2 YSYEKL. This CDR3 has 15 amino acids. Data came from immunoSEQ multiplex PCR; TCRdb stores just in-frame clones and leaves some out. The sample yields over 7,500 clones, around 74% seen once. Comments on this clone: Antigen: not known.

This sequence was found in a human donor who received a COVID-19 vaccine. The V call is TRBV4-1, the J call TRBJ2-5; the match to TRBD2 covers 13 bases. This specimen consisted of CD4+ T cells from PBMCs cultured with HCoV-229E spike peptides, obtained before COVID-19 vaccination. The CDR3 nucleotides are TGCGCCAGCAGAGGACTAGCGGGAGAGGTGGAGACCCAGTACTTC. Protein: CASRGLAGEVETQYF.